This T cell receptor beta chain derives from a study of blood T cell repertoires in COVID-19. Per the germline V gene, CDR1 is SEHNR and CDR2 is FQNEAQ (reference sequence). This CDR3 contains 14 residues. Trimming removed 4 bases from V and 8 bases from J, with 17 bases in between. The table came from immunoSEQ multiplex PCR; TCRdb's copy has only in-frame clones and leaves some out. This sample has some 150,000 clones, with 83% found just once. The V gene is TRBV7-9, the J gene TRBJ1-2; D might be TRBD1 (6 bases). The specimen was PBMCs or T cells enriched from blood (not recorded which). This TCR was sampled from a woman aged 50 to 60 who had recovered from COVID-19. CDR3 nucleotide sequence: TGTGCCAGCAGCTCAACCGGGGGGGCGGGGGGCTACACCTTC. This sequence encodes CASSSTGGAGGYTF.